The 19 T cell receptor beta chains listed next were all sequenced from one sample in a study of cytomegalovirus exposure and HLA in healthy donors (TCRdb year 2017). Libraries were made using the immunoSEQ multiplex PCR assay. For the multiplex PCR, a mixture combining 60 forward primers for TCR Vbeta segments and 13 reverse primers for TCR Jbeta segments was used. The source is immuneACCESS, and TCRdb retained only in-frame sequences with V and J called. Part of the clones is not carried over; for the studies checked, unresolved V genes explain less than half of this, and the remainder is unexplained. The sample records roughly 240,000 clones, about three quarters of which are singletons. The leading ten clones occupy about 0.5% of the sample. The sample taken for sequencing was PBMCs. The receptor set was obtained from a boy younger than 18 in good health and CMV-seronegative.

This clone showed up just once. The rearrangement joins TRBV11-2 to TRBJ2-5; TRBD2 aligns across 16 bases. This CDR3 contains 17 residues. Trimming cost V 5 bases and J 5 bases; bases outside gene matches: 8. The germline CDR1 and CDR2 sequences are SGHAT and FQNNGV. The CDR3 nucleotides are TGTGCCAGCAGCCCGGGACTAGCGGGAGGGTTTCGGGAGACCCAGTACTTC. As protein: CASSPGLAGGFRETQYF.

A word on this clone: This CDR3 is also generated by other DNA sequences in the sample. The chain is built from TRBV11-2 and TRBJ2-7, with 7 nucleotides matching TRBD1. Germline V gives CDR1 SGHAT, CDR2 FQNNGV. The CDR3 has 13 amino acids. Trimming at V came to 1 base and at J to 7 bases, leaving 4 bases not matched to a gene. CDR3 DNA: TGTGCCAGCAGCTTAGCAAGGGGGCAGGAGCAGTACTTC. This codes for CASSLARGQEQYF.

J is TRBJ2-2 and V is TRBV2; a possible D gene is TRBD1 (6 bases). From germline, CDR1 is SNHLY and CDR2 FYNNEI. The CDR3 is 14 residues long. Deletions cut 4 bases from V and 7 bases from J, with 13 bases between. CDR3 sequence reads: CASSARPRGGELFF. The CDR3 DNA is TGTGCCAGCAGTGCCCGACCCAGGGGCGGGGAGCTGTTTTTT.

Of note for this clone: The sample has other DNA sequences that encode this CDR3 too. The DNA of the CDR3 is TGTGCCTGGAGTACAGGGTCCTCTGGAAACACCATATATTTT. Translating it yields CAWSTGSSGNTIYF. This chain connects TRBV30 to TRBJ1-3; D may be TRBD1 (6 bases). CDR3 length: 14 amino acids. Germline V CDR1 and CDR2: GTSNPN, SVGIG (reference sequence). Trimming shortened V by 2 bases and J by 0 bases, and 8 bases separated the two germline ends.

The CDR3 DNA reads as TGTGCCAGCAGTTACTCGTGGCAGGGTGGGGAAAAACTGTTTTTT. Protein product: CASSYSWQGGEKLFF. The rearrangement joins TRBV6-5 to TRBJ1-4; D is possibly TRBD1 (5 bases). Germline CDR1 and CDR2: MNHEY and SVGAGI. Trimming shortened V by 0 bases and J by 8 bases, and 13 bases separated the two germline ends. There are 15 residues in the CDR3.

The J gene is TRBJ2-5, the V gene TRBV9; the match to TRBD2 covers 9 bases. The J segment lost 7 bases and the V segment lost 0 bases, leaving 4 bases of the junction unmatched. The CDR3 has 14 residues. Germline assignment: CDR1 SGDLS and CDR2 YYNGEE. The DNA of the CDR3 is TGTGCCAGCAGCGTAGGGACTAGCGAGGGGACCCAGTACTTC. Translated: CASSVGTSEGTQYF.

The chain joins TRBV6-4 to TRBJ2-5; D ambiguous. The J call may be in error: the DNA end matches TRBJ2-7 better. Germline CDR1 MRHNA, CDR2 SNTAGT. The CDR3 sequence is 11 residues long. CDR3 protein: CASSDFYEQYF. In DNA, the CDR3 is TGTGCCAGCAGTGACTTCTACGAGCAGTACTTC.

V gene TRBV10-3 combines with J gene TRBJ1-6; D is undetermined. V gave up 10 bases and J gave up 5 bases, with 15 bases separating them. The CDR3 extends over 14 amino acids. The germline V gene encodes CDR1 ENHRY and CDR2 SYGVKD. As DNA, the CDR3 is TGTGCCACCCATAGGGAGGGCGATAATTCACCCCTCCACTTT. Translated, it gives CATHREGDNSPLHF.

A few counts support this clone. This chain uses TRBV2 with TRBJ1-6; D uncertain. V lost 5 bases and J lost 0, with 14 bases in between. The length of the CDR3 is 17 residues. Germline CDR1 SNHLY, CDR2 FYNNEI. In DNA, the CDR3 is TGTGCCAGCAGTAATAGACACCCGAGCTCCTATAATTCACCCCTCCACTTT. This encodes CASSNRHPSSYNSPLHF.

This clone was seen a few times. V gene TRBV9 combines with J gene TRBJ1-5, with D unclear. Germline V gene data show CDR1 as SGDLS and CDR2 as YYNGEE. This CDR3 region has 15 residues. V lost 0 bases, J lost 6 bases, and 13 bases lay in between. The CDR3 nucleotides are TGTGCCAGCAGCGTAGGAGGGAAGGGAGGTCAGCCCCAGCATTTT. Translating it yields CASSVGGKGGQPQHF.

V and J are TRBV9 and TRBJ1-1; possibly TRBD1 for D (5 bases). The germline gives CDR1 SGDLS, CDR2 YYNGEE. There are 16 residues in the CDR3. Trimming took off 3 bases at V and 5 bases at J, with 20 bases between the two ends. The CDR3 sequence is CASSAPVSGDGTEAFF. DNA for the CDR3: TGTGCCAGCAGCGCCCCGGTTTCGGGGGACGGAACTGAAGCTTTCTTT. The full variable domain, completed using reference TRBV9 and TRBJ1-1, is DSGVTQTPKHLITATGQRVTLRCSPRSGDLSVYWYQQSLDQGLQFLIQYYNGEERAKGNILERFSAQQFPDLHSELNLSSLELGDSALYFCASSAPVSGDGTEAFFGQGTRLTVV.

CDR3 bases: TGTGCCAGCCCACAGGGGGCTGGGTACAATGAGCAGTTCTTC. Its translation is CASPQGAGYNEQFF. This rearrangement joins TRBV7-9 to TRBJ2-1; TRBD1 matches at 9 bases. Germline V gene lookup returns CDR1 SEHNR and CDR2 FQNEAQ (reference sequence). J lost 4 bases, V lost 8 bases, and 6 bases had no gene match. The CDR3 runs 14 residues.

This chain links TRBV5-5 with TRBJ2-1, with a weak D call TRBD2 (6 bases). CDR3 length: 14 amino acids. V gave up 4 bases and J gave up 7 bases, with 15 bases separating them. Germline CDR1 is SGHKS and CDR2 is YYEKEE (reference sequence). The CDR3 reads CASSPELGRNEQFF. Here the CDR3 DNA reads TGTGCCAGCAGCCCGGAATTGGGGAGGAATGAGCAGTTCTTC.

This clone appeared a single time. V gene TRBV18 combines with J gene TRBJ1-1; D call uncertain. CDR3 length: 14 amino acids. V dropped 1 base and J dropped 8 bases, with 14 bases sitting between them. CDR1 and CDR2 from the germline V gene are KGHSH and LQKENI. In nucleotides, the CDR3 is TGTGCCAGCTCACCACAGAGGAGTTCAAAGGAAGCTTTCTTT. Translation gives CASSPQRSSKEAFF. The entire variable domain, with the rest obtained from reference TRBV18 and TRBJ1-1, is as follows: NAGVMQNPRHLVRRRGQEARLRCSPMKGHSHVYWYRQLPEEGLKFMVYLQKENIIDESGMPKERFSAEFPKEGPSILRIQQVVRGDSAAYFCASSPQRSSKEAFFGQGTRLTVV.

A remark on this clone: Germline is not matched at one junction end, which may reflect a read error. CDR3 bases: TGTTCCAGCAGCTTAGGGGAGGGAACTACTGAAGCTTTCTTT. The encoded protein is CSSSLGEGTTEAFF. This chain joins TRBV7-9 and TRBJ1-1, with a weak D call TRBD1 (5 bases). Germline CDR1 is SEHNR and CDR2 is FQNEAQ (reference sequence). This CDR3 has 14 residues.

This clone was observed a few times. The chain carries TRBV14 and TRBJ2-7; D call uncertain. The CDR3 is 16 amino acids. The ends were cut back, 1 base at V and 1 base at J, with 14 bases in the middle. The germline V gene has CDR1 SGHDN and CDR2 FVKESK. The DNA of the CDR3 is TGTGCCAGCAGCCAAGTCCATCAACCGAGGTCCTACGAGCAGTACTTC. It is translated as CASSQVHQPRSYEQYF.

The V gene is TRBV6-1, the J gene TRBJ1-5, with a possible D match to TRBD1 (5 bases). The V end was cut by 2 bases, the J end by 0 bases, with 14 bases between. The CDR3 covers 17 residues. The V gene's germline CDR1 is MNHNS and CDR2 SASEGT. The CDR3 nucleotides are TGTGCCAGCAGTGAATTCGGGGAGGGGTATAGCAATCAGCCCCAGCATTTT. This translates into CASSEFGEGYSNQPQHF.

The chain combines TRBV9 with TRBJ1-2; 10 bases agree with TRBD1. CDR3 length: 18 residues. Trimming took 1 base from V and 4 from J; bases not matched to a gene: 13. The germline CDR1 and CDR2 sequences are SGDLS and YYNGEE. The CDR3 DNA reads TGTGCCAGCAGCGTATCGCAGACAGGGGGCGATGCATCCTATGGCTACACCTTC. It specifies CASSVSQTGGDASYGYTF.

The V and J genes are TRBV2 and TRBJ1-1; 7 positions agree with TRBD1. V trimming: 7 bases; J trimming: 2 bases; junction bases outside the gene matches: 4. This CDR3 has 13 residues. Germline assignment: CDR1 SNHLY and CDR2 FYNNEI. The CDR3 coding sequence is TGTGCCAGCATTGGGGACAGCAACACTGAAGCTTTCTTT. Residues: CASIGDSNTEAFF.